The 10 T cell receptor beta chains reported below all come from one sample, sequenced in a study of T cells in Graves' hyperthyroidism and ophthalmopathy. Template material for amplifying TCR beta CDR3 regions consisted of RNA transcripts. HTBI primers were the set used in a first-round RT-PCR of the TCR CDR3. TCRdb reprocessed the multiplex PCR reads via MiXCR and lists one record per CDR3 protein. This table holds fewer than 750,000 distinct CDR3 sequences, roughly 14% found once. Sequencing input: blood. These receptors all come from a woman in her forties or fifties with Graves' ophthalmopathy.

This clonotype occurred many times. The chain uses TRBV18 and TRBJ2-1, with 9 positions matching TRBD2. V was pared by 2 bases and J by 6 bases, with 8 bases of the junction left unmatched. This CDR3 has 16 residues. In germline, CDR1 is KGHSH, CDR2 LQKENI. CDR3 nucleotides: TGTGCCAGCTCACCAAGTTCTAGCGGGGCTCCCAATGAGCAGTTCTTC. It yields the protein CASSPSSSGAPNEQFF.

This clonotype showed up many times. The chain carries TRBV28 and TRBJ1-1; D remains unclear. The CDR3 totals 14 residues. Germline V gene data show CDR1 as MDHEN and CDR2 as SYDVKM. V lost 5 bases to trimming and J lost 5 bases, with 15 bases between them. DNA for the CDR3: TGTGCCAGCAGTACACTAAAGGAAGGGACTGAAGCTTTCTTT. It codes for CASSTLKEGTEAFF.

Ten or more counts support this clonotype. This chain links TRBV28 with TRBJ1-1, with a possible D match to TRBD1 (5 bases). In germline, CDR1 is MDHEN, CDR2 SYDVKM. This CDR3 is 14 amino acids long. V dropped 5 bases and J dropped 1 base, with 11 bases sitting between them. CDR3 region: CASSRVTGNTEAFF. CDR3 in DNA: TGTGCCAGCAGTCGAGTCACAGGGAACACTGAAGCTTTCTTT.

The table lists this clonotype with a few counts. The V and J genes are TRBV27 and TRBJ1-5, with unresolved D. Looked up from germline, CDR1 is MNHEY and CDR2 is SMNVEV (reference sequence). V gave up 0 bases and J gave up 6 bases, with 6 bases separating them. The CDR3 totals 13 residues. In nucleotides, the CDR3 is TGTGCCAGCAGTTTATCGGGCCGTCAGCCCCAGCATTTT. Protein product: CASSLSGRQPQHF.

This clonotype was recorded at least ten times. The rearrangement joins TRBV15 to TRBJ1-2; D gene unclear. The CDR3 has 18 amino acids. Germline CDR1 is LNHNV and CDR2 is YYDKDF (reference sequence). Deletions cut 0 bases from V and 4 bases from J, with 21 bases between. DNA of the CDR3: TGTGCCACCAGCAGAGACGTAGTACCTCAATCGGCTCTCTATGGCTACACCTTC. It yields the protein CATSRDVVPQSALYGYTF.

This clonotype was counted a few times. The J gene is TRBJ1-1, the V gene TRBV7-2; 8 bases line up with TRBD1. Losses at the gene ends were 0 bases for V and 6 bases for J; bases not matched to a gene: 15. There are 18 residues in the CDR3. Germline V gene data show CDR1 as SGHTA and CDR2 as FQGNSA. The CDR3 protein is CASSLAFNPFRGLAEAFF. CDR3 DNA: TGTGCCAGCAGCTTAGCATTCAATCCTTTCAGGGGGCTCGCTGAAGCTTTCTTT.

This clonotype occurred many times. The rearrangement joins TRBV7-9 to TRBJ2-1, with 10 nucleotides matching TRBD2. The V gene end was trimmed by 2 bases and the J gene end by 9 bases; junction bases not matched to a gene: 4. CDR3 size: 14 residues. Germline V CDR1 and CDR2: SEHNR, FQNEAQ (reference sequence). The CDR3 DNA follows: TGTGCCAGCAGCTTATTCCTAGCGGGAGTTGAGCAGTTCTTC. Its translation: CASSLFLAGVEQFF.

The J gene is TRBJ1-1, the V gene TRBV19; D perhaps matches TRBD1 (5 bases). The CDR3 is 14 residues long. Germline CDR1 reads LNHDA; CDR2 reads SQIVND (reference sequence). Trimming shortened V by 3 bases and J by 7 bases, and 15 bases separated the two germline ends. DNA for the CDR3: TGTGCCAGTAGTATTGGGGGAGGAGCGCTTGAAGCTTTCTTT. Encoded protein: CASSIGGGALEAFF.

This clonotype has just a few counts. The chain couples TRBV19 to TRBJ1-1, with D unresolved. Trimming shortened V by 8 bases and J by 1 base, and 11 bases separated the two germline ends. Per the germline V gene, CDR1 is LNHDA and CDR2 is SQIVND (reference sequence). The CDR3 length is 13 residues. The CDR3 loop is CASVGFQNTEAFF. For the CDR3, the DNA is TGTGCCAGTGTCGGCTTTCAGAACACTGAAGCTTTCTTT. Based on the CDR3 plus reference TRBV19 and TRBJ1-1, the full variable domain is DGGITQSPKYLFRKEGQNVTLSCEQNLNHDAMYWYRQDPGQGLRLIYYSQIVNDFQKGDIAEGYSVSREKKESFPLTVTSAQKNPTAFYLCASVGFQNTEAFFGQGTRLTVV.

This clonotype was picked up many times. The chain has TRBV5-1 and TRBJ1-1; D may be TRBD1 (5 bases). The germline CDR1 and CDR2 sequences are SGHRS and YFSETQ. V lost 0 bases to trimming and J lost 0 bases, with 9 bases between them. CDR3 length equals 15 residues. The CDR3 reads CASSLVGTVNTEAFF. CDR3 DNA: TGCGCCAGCAGCTTGGTTGGGACGGTGAACACTGAAGCTTTCTTT.